The 21 T cell receptor beta chains in this list originate from one sample, sequenced in a study of cytomegalovirus exposure and HLA in healthy donors. Primers included in the PCR were 60 Vbeta and 13 Jbeta primers. Clones were sequenced by immunoSEQ multiplex PCR, and TCRdb holds only the in-frame ones, with some missing. Altogether around 180,000 clones are present, roughly 80% being singletons, with the ten largest covering under 7.5%. The sample consisted of PBMCs. The source of these receptors is a man aged 40-50 years in good health and CMV-seronegative.

The chain joins TRBV7-9 to TRBJ2-3; 8 bases fit TRBD2. CDR3 length equals 13 residues. In germline, CDR1 is SEHNR, CDR2 FQNEAQ (reference sequence). Losses at the gene ends were 5 bases for V and 5 bases for J; bases not matched to a gene: 3. The CDR3 nucleotides read TGTGCCAGCAGCGGCCGGGGGGGAGATACGCAGTATTTT. Translated: CASSGRGGDTQYF. The full variable domain, rest sourced from reference TRBV7-9 and TRBJ2-3, is DTGVSQNPRHKITKRGQNVTFRCDPISEHNRLYWYRQTLGQGPEFLTYFQNEAQLEKSRLLSDRFSAERPKGSFSTLEIQRTEQGDSAMYLCASSGRGGDTQYFGPGTRLTVL.

V and J are TRBV15 and TRBJ2-1; 12 positions match TRBD2. The V gene's germline CDR1 is LNHNV and CDR2 YYDKDF (reference sequence). The junction had 4 bases not matched to a gene; V was cut back by 2 bases and J by 5 bases. The CDR3 length is 16 residues. The CDR3 DNA sequence: TGTGCCACCAGCAGACCGACTAGCGGGGGAAACAATGAGCAGTTCTTC. This encodes CATSRPTSGGNNEQFF.

The CDR3 DNA is TGTGCCAGCAGCTTAGTAGCTGGGACCGGGGAGCTGTTTTTT. Translating gives CASSLVAGTGELFF. The chain carries TRBV7-6 and TRBJ2-2; D is unresolved. The CDR3 totals 14 residues. Trimming pared 1 base from V and 5 bases from J, leaving 8 bases between. The V gene's germline CDR1 is SGHVS and CDR2 FNYEAQ.

The chain joins TRBV9 to TRBJ2-3, with 11 nucleotides matching TRBD2. The CDR3 contains 18 residues. V gave up 2 bases and J gave up 1 base; unmatched junction bases: 9. Germline V CDR1 and CDR2: SGDLS, YYNGEE. Here the CDR3 DNA reads TGTGCCAGCAGCGTGGGACTAGCGGTAGATTTGGGCACAGATACGCAGTATTTT. Translation gives CASSVGLAVDLGTDTQYF.

The rearrangement links TRBV2 to TRBJ1-1; 9 bases match TRBD1. The CDR3 loop spans 14 amino acids. The trim removed 5 bases at V and 7 bases at J, leaving 8 bases unmatched. Germline V gene sequence: CDR1 SNHLY, CDR2 FYNNEI. The CDR3 loop reads CASSIVTGGGEAFF. In nucleotides, the CDR3 is TGTGCCAGCAGTATCGTAACAGGGGGCGGTGAAGCTTTCTTT.

This sequence joins TRBV28 and TRBJ1-5; D ambiguous. The CDR3 length is 14 residues. The V gene lost 1 base and the J gene lost 7 bases, with 11 bases spanning the gap. CDR1 and CDR2 (germline): MDHEN, SYDVKM. CDR3 in amino acids: CASSLSYGLQPQHF. In DNA, the CDR3 is TGTGCCAGCAGTTTATCGTATGGCCTGCAGCCCCAGCATTTT.

CDR3 sequence: CASARRDRGQSVGQPQHF. The DNA of the CDR3 is TGTGCCAGCGCGAGACGGGACAGGGGGCAGTCAGTAGGTCAGCCCCAGCATTTT. The chain combines TRBV7-8 with TRBJ1-5; 12 positions match TRBD1. The germline gives CDR1 SGHVS, CDR2 FQNEAQ. The CDR3 sequence is 18 residues long. The V gene end was trimmed by 8 bases and the J gene end by 6 bases; junction bases not matched to a gene: 17.

This clone was counted at least ten times. Other DNA sequences in this sample translate to the same CDR3. The V call is TRBV19, the J call TRBJ2-5, with TRBD1 as a possible D gene (5 bases). Trimming cost V 6 bases and J 4 bases, with 9 bases left between them. The germline CDR1 and CDR2 sequences are LNHDA and SQIVND (reference sequence). The CDR3 sequence is 12 residues long. The CDR3 DNA reads TGTGCCAGTAGACAGGCTGGAGAGACCCAGTACTTC. Translated: CASRQAGETQYF.

The table lists this clone with a count of one. The rearrangement uses TRBV7-2 and TRBJ1-1; no reliable D call. The CDR3 contains 14 residues. The germline gives CDR1 SGHTA, CDR2 FQGNSA. V lost 5 bases and J lost 2, with 12 bases in between. In DNA, the CDR3 is TGTGCCAGCAGCGCGTCCGGGATCAACACTGAAGCTTTCTTT. Protein sequence: CASSASGINTEAFF. Drawing the rest from reference TRBV7-2 and TRBJ1-1, the complete variable domain is GAGVSQSPSNKVTEKGKDVELRCDPISGHTALYWYRQSLGQGLEFLIYFQGNSAPDKSGLPSDRFSAERTGGSVSTLTIQRTQQEDSAVYLCASSASGINTEAFFGQGTRLTVV.

This chain links TRBV6-6 with TRBJ1-1; 8 nucleotides match TRBD1. The V and J ends lost 7 bases and 4 bases, in that order; junction bases with no gene match: 11. The CDR3 has 15 amino acids. Germline CDR1 is MNHNY and CDR2 is SVGAGI (reference sequence). The CDR3 DNA is TGTGCCAGCACCATCACCCCCCAGGGGGCCACTGAAGCTTTCTTT. As protein: CASTITPQGATEAFF.

The rearrangement links TRBV18 to TRBJ1-6; no definite D call. CDR1 and CDR2 from the germline V gene are KGHSH and LQKENI. The V and J ends lost 3 bases and 0 bases respectively, with 9 bases between them. This CDR3 comprises 16 residues. CDR3 protein: CASSPSPSSYNSPLHF. CDR3 nucleotides: TGTGCCAGCTCACCGAGCCCGAGCTCCTATAATTCACCCCTCCACTTT.

This sequence joins TRBV5-1 and TRBJ2-3, with 11 bases fitting TRBD1. Trimming at V came to 4 bases and at J to 8 bases, leaving 3 bases not matched to a gene. CDR1 and CDR2 (germline): SGHRS, YFSETQ. The CDR3 is 13 amino acids. The CDR3 spells CASSRDRGATQYF. CDR3 nucleotide sequence: TGCGCCAGCAGCCGGGACAGGGGGGCTACGCAGTATTTT.

The V and J genes are TRBV7-3 and TRBJ2-1; D is undetermined. Trimming shortened V by 5 bases and J by 5 bases, and 7 bases separated the two germline ends. The CDR3 spans 12 residues. The germline V gene encodes CDR1 SGHTA and CDR2 FQGTGA. The CDR3 protein is CASSPIHNEQFF. The CDR3 DNA sequence: TGTGCCAGCAGCCCTATCCACAATGAGCAGTTCTTC.

This chain joins TRBV7-2 and TRBJ2-5; TRBD2 agrees at 7 bases. The CDR3 totals 14 residues. The germline V gene encodes CDR1 SGHTA and CDR2 FQGNSA. V shed 2 bases and J 5 bases; nucleotides not matched to a gene: 5. Here the CDR3 reads CASSLYWTRETQYF. Here the CDR3 DNA reads TGTGCCAGCAGCTTATATTGGACTAGGGAGACCCAGTACTTC.

J is TRBJ2-5 and V is TRBV7-8; 8 bases map to TRBD1. The CDR3 consists of 14 residues. Germline V lookup: CDR1 SGHVS, CDR2 FQNEAQ. Trimming cost V 5 bases and J 5 bases; bases outside gene matches: 7. The CDR3 here is CASSTGQGEETQYF. For the CDR3, the DNA is TGTGCCAGCAGCACAGGACAGGGCGAGGAGACCCAGTACTTC.

This chain links TRBV4-3 with TRBJ1-4; D is uncertain. The CDR3 sequence is 14 residues long. Trimming pared 0 bases from V and 8 bases from J, leaving 10 bases between. CDR1 LGHNA and CDR2 YSLEER come from the germline V gene. CDR3 nucleotides: TGCGCCAGCAGCCAAGAGAGGTGGTACGAAAAACTGTTTTTT. Its translation: CASSQERWYEKLFF.

V usage is TRBV2 and J usage is TRBJ2-2; 7 nucleotides match TRBD1. Germline CDR1 is SNHLY and CDR2 is FYNNEI. Trimming took 4 bases from V and 0 from J; bases not matched to a gene: 2. The length of the CDR3 is 15 residues. The CDR3 nucleotides are TGTGCCAGCAGTGCTACAGGGGCGAACACCGGGGAGCTGTTTTTT. This codes for CASSATGANTGELFF.

Remarks on this clone: One junction end disagrees with the germline gene, perhaps due to a read error. This specimen includes other DNA sequences encoding the same CDR3. This chain links TRBV10-3 with TRBJ2-7, with D perhaps TRBD2 (5 bases). The CDR3 sequence is 11 residues long. The germline CDR1 and CDR2 sequences are ENHRY and SYGVKD. DNA of the CDR3: TGCGCCACCGGGATTACCTACGAGCAGTACTTC. This encodes CATGITYEQYF.

The V gene is TRBV7-6, the J gene TRBJ2-7; D is unclear. The CDR3 is made up of 10 amino acids. The V gene lost 8 bases and the J gene lost 6 bases, with 8 bases spanning the gap. Germline V gene lookup returns CDR1 SGHVS and CDR2 FNYEAQ. CDR3 sequence (DNA): TGTGCCAGCCCAATGTCCGAGCAGTACTTC. Translating it yields CASPMSEQYF.

The rearrangement joins TRBV4-2 to TRBJ2-2, with 16 nucleotides matching TRBD2. V gave up 1 base and J gave up 6 bases; unmatched junction bases: 2. The CDR3 spans 17 residues. CDR1 is LGHNA and CDR2 is YNFKEQ in the germline V gene. CDR3 coding DNA: TGTGCCAGCAGCCAAGGGGGACTAGCGGGAGGGTCCGGGGAGCTGTTTTTT. Its protein product is CASSQGGLAGGSGELFF.

This sequence joins TRBV25-1 and TRBJ2-7; D is possibly TRBD1 (6 bases). Trimming shortened V by 5 bases and J by 6 bases, and 17 bases separated the two germline ends. Per the germline V gene, CDR1 is MGHDK and CDR2 is SYGVNS. This CDR3 comprises 14 residues. This chain's CDR3 is CASSTGNLWGEQYF. The CDR3 DNA is TGTGCCAGCAGTACAGGGAACTTATGGGGCGAGCAGTACTTC.